This note documents a single T cell receptor (beta chain) sequence. Antigen unknown. The data derive from a study of identical twins. V shed 2 bases, J shed 6 bases, and the junction held 3 bases outside the gene matches. This CDR3 comprises 15 residues. CDR1 is MNHEY and CDR2 is SVGAGI in the germline V gene. Study-wide results and limits: Insertions were fewer in abundant cord blood beta clonotypes, whereas memory repertoires showed none of this pattern.

Carrying unique molecular identifiers, the cDNA also gained a universal primer site through template switching. TCRdb analysed the 5' RACE reads with MiXCR anew, one entry per CDR3 protein. The sample has about 250,000 distinct CDR3 sequences, 7.5% seen once. These data also featured in a second study, about yellow fever vaccine responses in identical twins. That paper adds: Twins reportedly appeared to share part of their vaccine T cell response while keeping part individual.

The TCR was taken from a woman aged 18-29 years in good health. Sequenced sample: CD8+ T cells sorted from blood. V gene TRBV6-5 combines with J gene TRBJ2-2, with 10 bases matching TRBD1. DNA for the CDR3: TGTGCCAGCAGTTACACGACAGGGGGCTCCGGGGAGCTGTTTTTT. It is translated as CASSYTTGGSGELFF.